This T cell receptor beta chain stems from a study of CD8 T cells in ankylosing spondylitis (dated 2017 in TCRdb). Concerning the study at large: To find TCR variants linked to disease, the study profiled T cell receptor beta repertoires in ankylosing spondylitis patients and healthy donors. The full study cohort comprised about 23 ankylosing spondylitis patients and approximately 100 healthy donors. Peripheral blood samples were taken, and synovial fluid was additionally collected from ankylosing spondylitis patients.

This clonotype was found many times. The antigen it recognizes is unknown. Nothing much larger sits one base from this clone, and base qualities are not available. TCRdb names Illumina HiSeq 2500 as the instrument used. Quantitative 5'-RACE with molecular barcodes was used to prepare TCR beta libraries. The authors' analysis ran thus. A new computational method based on a probabilistic model of VDJ rearrangement was used to identify disease-linked TCR variants. The public reads were quality trimmed at Q25 with fastp and then assembled into clones with MiXCR by TCRdb, keeping productive beta chains. A single entry per CDR3 protein holds the most common genes and DNA from its merged rows. These V and J calls are TCRdb output, not the study's own analysis. Present in this sample are around 490,000 distinct CDR3 sequences, less than 6% of which were seen just once. The ten largest make up approximately 3.5% of the sample.

Sequences MDHEN (CDR1) and SYDVKM (CDR2) are obtained from the germline V gene. V is trimmed back by 6 bases and J by 5 bases, and the junction contains 6 bases that no gene match accounts for. Taken from cysteine to phenylalanine, the CDR3 has 15 residues. Just the 45-base CDR3 DNA is kept, in frame starting at base 1. Overall study results and their limits: The disease-linked clones were reported as significantly enriched in matched synovial fluid samples from ankylosing spondylitis patients. A CD8+ phenotype was shown by the disease-linked clones, which were found at relatively low frequencies in peripheral blood. Blood from ankylosing spondylitis patients appeared to be characterized by a TCR beta motif composed of roughly 8 highly homologous amino acid variants. Some motif variants were previously reported in synovial fluid and blood of reactive arthritis patients, suggesting common disease-initiation mechanisms.

The sample taken for sequencing was blood, either unsorted or a sorted T cell fraction (not recorded which). The chain uses TRBV28 and TRBJ2-1; TRBD2 matches 11 bases in the middle. The source is a male donor with ankylosing spondylitis. The sequenced DNA: TGTGCCAGCAGCCGTCTGGGACTAGCGGACAATGAGCAGTTCTTC. It translates to CASSRLGLADNEQFF.